The 32 T cell receptor beta chains reported below all come from one sample, sequenced in a study of OX40 agonist ivuxolimab in advanced cancers. Here immunoSEQ multiplex PCR was the method, and the copy in TCRdb shows in-frame clones only, minus some. The sample has about 75,000 clones; 70% to 90% are singletons. Source: CD4+ or CD8+ T cells sorted from blood, taken in a trial of the OX40 agonist ivuxolimab. These receptors came from an adult with an advanced solid tumor such as melanoma, head and neck, liver or kidney cancer.

This chain joins TRBV6-1 and TRBJ1-5; D remains unclear. This CDR3 spans 15 amino acids. Germline CDR1 is MNHNS and CDR2 is SASEGT. Trimming shortened V by 6 bases and J by 0 bases, and 12 bases separated the two germline ends. The CDR3 spells CASRNSRTSNQPQHF. In nucleotides, the CDR3 is TGTGCCAGCAGAAACTCCCGCACTAGCAATCAGCCCCAGCATTTT.

The rearrangement links TRBV6-5 to TRBJ1-4, with a possible D match to TRBD1 (6 bases). CDR3 length equals 15 residues. Germline V gene data show CDR1 as MNHEY and CDR2 as SVGAGI. Trimming removed 2 bases at V and 7 bases at J, with 14 bases between. This CDR3 reads CASSYARGFGEKLFF. The CDR3, as DNA: TGTGCCAGCAGTTACGCAAGGGGGTTTGGTGAAAAACTGTTTTTT.

The rearrangement joins TRBV5-4 to TRBJ1-6; D not certain. V lost 1 base to trimming and J lost 8 bases, with 7 bases between them. The CDR3 covers 13 residues. The germline V gene encodes CDR1 SGHNT and CDR2 YYREEE (reference sequence). In DNA, the CDR3 is TGTGCCAGCAGCTTGTCGTGGGATTCACCCCTCCACTTT. Translation: CASSLSWDSPLHF.

The chain combines TRBV6-1 with TRBJ2-7; 8 nucleotides line up with TRBD1. This CDR3 has 13 amino acids. The V segment lost 6 bases and the J segment 2 bases; nucleotides outside the gene matches: 3. Germline CDR1 MNHNS, CDR2 SASEGT. CDR3 amino acids: CASSRTGPYEQYF. In DNA form, the CDR3 reads TGTGCCAGCAGCCGGACAGGGCCCTACGAGCAGTACTTC.

The rearrangement links TRBV9 to TRBJ2-2; D ambiguous. The CDR3 contains 11 residues. The germline V gene has CDR1 SGDLS and CDR2 YYNGEE. V was clipped by 0 bases and J by 6 bases, with 0 bases between them. The DNA of the CDR3 is TGTGCCAGCAGCGTAGCCGGGGAGCTGTTTTTT. Encoded protein: CASSVAGELFF.

The chain is built from TRBV5-1 and TRBJ2-7; tentative D call: TRBD2 (7 bases). This CDR3 has 15 residues. Germline V gene data show CDR1 as SGHRS and CDR2 as YFSETQ. The germline V and J ends were trimmed by 1 base and 3 bases, with 14 bases remaining between them. CDR3: CASSLSARGLYEQYF. The CDR3 region has the DNA TGCGCCAGCAGCTTGTCCGCGCGGGGGCTCTACGAGCAGTACTTC. Based on the CDR3 plus reference TRBV5-1 and TRBJ2-7, the full variable domain is KAGVTQTPRYLIKTRGQQVTLSCSPISGHRSVSWYQQTPGQGLQFLFEYFSETQRNKGNFPGRFSGRQFSNSRSEMNVSTLELGDSALYLCASSLSARGLYEQYFGPGTRLTVT.

This chain uses TRBV25-1 with TRBJ2-5; 8 nucleotides agree with TRBD2. The CDR3 is 13 residues long. V trimming: 6 bases; J trimming: 5 bases; junction bases outside the gene matches: 5. CDR1 and CDR2 (germline): MGHDK, SYGVNS. DNA for the CDR3: TGTGCCAGCAGCTTCGGCGGGAGGGAGACCCAGTACTTC. It specifies CASSFGGRETQYF. The complete variable domain, with remaining parts taken from reference TRBV25-1 and TRBJ2-5, reads EADIYQTPRYLVIGTGKKITLECSQTMGHDKMYWYQQDPGMELHLIHYSYGVNSTEKGDLSSESTVSRIRTEHFPLTLESARPSHTSQYLCASSFGGRETQYFGPGTRLLVL.

CDR3 loop: CASSSWDRGYEQYF. CDR3 in DNA: TGTGCCAGCAGCTCTTGGGACAGGGGATACGAGCAGTACTTC. The chain joins TRBV5-6 to TRBJ2-7; the match to TRBD1 covers 10 bases. CDR3 length equals 14 residues. Looked up from germline, CDR1 is SGHDT and CDR2 is YYEEEE. J lost 4 bases, V lost 3 bases, and 4 bases had no gene match.

This clone was observed a single time. This chain's CDR3 is CASSEEGVKNIQYF. CDR3 coding DNA: TGTGCCAGCAGTGAAGAGGGAGTCAAAAACATTCAGTACTTC. The chain carries TRBV25-1 and TRBJ2-4, with TRBD2 as a possible D gene (5 bases). V was shortened by 2 bases and J by 3 bases, with 8 bases between the two germline ends. Germline V gene sequence: CDR1 MGHDK, CDR2 SYGVNS. The CDR3 spans 14 residues.

The CDR3 loop reads CATLHQNQETQYF. CDR3 nucleotide sequence: TGTGCCACCTTACACCAAAATCAAGAGACCCAGTACTTC. The chain couples TRBV10-3 to TRBJ2-5; D not resolved. This CDR3 has 13 residues. With 10 bases removed from V and 2 bases from J, the gap between germline ends came to 14 bases. The germline V gene encodes CDR1 ENHRY and CDR2 SYGVKD.

In nucleotides, the CDR3 is TGTGCCAGCAGTCAACAGGGAAAGGGGAAAGCTTTCTTT. This codes for CASSQQGKGKAFF. The V and J genes are TRBV6-5 and TRBJ1-1; tentative D call: TRBD1 (6 bases). Deletions cut 5 bases from V and 9 bases from J, with 16 bases between. Per the germline V gene, CDR1 is MNHEY and CDR2 is SVGAGI. The CDR3 extends over 13 amino acids.

The rearrangement uses TRBV6-6 and TRBJ2-1; the D gene could be TRBD1 or TRBD2 (5 bases each). Germline CDR1 is MNHNY and CDR2 is SVGAGI (reference sequence). The ends were cut back, 8 bases at V and 12 bases at J, with 14 bases in the middle. This CDR3 is built from 11 residues. The CDR3 sequence is CASDSGATQFF. DNA for the CDR3: TGTGCCAGCGATTCCGGGGCAACGCAGTTCTTC.

The rearrangement links TRBV5-4 to TRBJ2-1; 8 positions match TRBD2. CDR1 is SGHNT, CDR2 YYREEE, per germline (reference sequence). The CDR3 totals 15 residues. Trimming at V came to 4 bases and at J to 1 base, leaving 4 bases not matched to a gene. The CDR3 coding sequence is TGTGCCAGCAGCAAGACTAGCGATTCCTACAATGAGCAGTTCTTC. Translating gives CASSKTSDSYNEQFF.

The V call is TRBV9, the J call TRBJ1-5; 8 bases are a match to TRBD1. From germline, CDR1 is SGDLS and CDR2 YYNGEE. CDR3 length: 15 residues. J lost 0 bases, V lost 4 bases, and 3 bases had no gene match. The CDR3 DNA reads TGTGCCAGCAGCATGACAGGGGATAGCAATCAGCCCCAGCATTTT. It is translated as CASSMTGDSNQPQHF.

With respect to this clone: Within the sample, other DNA sequences also encode this same CDR3. The CDR3 loop is CASSGSTSGASSYNEQFF. DNA of the CDR3: TGTGCCAGCAGTGGGTCCACTAGCGGGGCAAGCTCCTACAATGAGCAGTTCTTC. The chain uses TRBV7-2 and TRBJ2-1; 10 bases agree with TRBD2. Germline-derived CDR1 and CDR2 are SGHTA and FQGNSA. The CDR3 consists of 18 residues. Germline trimming cut 6 bases from V and 0 bases from J; bases unmatched to any gene: 11. Complete variable domain (other parts from reference TRBV7-2 and TRBJ2-1): GAGVSQSPSNKVTEKGKDVELRCDPISGHTALYWYRQSLGQGLEFLIYFQGNSAPDKSGLPSDRFSAERTGGSVSTLTIQRTQQEDSAVYLCASSGSTSGASSYNEQFFGPGTRLTVL.

The chain links TRBV15 to TRBJ2-5; 8 nucleotides match TRBD2. The length of the CDR3 is 16 residues. V lost 2 bases and J lost 2; bases outside the gene matches: 7. CDR1 and CDR2 (germline): LNHNV, YYDKDF (reference sequence). In DNA form, the CDR3 reads TGTGCCACCAGCAGACTACTAGCGGCAATACAAGAGACCCAGTACTTC. Residues: CATSRLLAAIQETQYF.

This clone was seen only a few times. The chain recombines TRBV9 with TRBJ1-4, with 12 positions matching TRBD1. CDR1 SGDLS and CDR2 YYNGEE come from the germline V gene. The trim removed 2 bases at V and 8 bases at J, leaving 4 bases unmatched. The CDR3 extends over 15 amino acids. CDR3 amino acids: CASSVTGTGGEKLFF. The CDR3 bases are TGTGCCAGCAGCGTTACCGGGACAGGGGGCGAAAAACTGTTTTTT.

The V and J genes are TRBV14 and TRBJ1-2; D is unresolved. Germline CDR1 SGHDN, CDR2 FVKESK. This CDR3 spans 13 amino acids. V lost 0 bases and J 4 bases, leaving 6 bases between the germline ends. The CDR3 DNA reads as TGTGCCAGCAGCCAAGACTTCACCTATGGCTACACCTTC. Encoded protein: CASSQDFTYGYTF.

The chain combines TRBV7-2 with TRBJ2-1; TRBD2 aligns across 8 bases. V lost 5 bases, J lost 7 bases, and 13 bases stayed unmatched. CDR1 is SGHTA and CDR2 is FQGNSA in the germline V gene. The CDR3 length is 16 residues. The CDR3 DNA sequence: TGTGCCAGCAGCCAGGTCGGGGGGGCCCACCGAAATGAGCAGTTCTTC. Its protein product is CASSQVGGAHRNEQFF.

V gene TRBV5-4 combines with J gene TRBJ2-1, with 9 bases lining up with TRBD1. CDR3 length: 15 amino acids. Germline CDR1 is SGHNT and CDR2 is YYREEE (reference sequence). J was trimmed by 7 bases and V by 4 bases; bases with no gene match: 9. The CDR3 DNA is TGTGCCAGCAGCCTGGGACAGGGAGGATGGAATGAGCAGTTCTTC. This gives the protein CASSLGQGGWNEQFF. The full variable domain, rest sourced from reference TRBV5-4 and TRBJ2-1, is ETGVTQSPTHLIKTRGQQVTLRCSSQSGHNTVSWYQQALGQGPQFIFQYYREEENGRGNFPPRFSGLQFPNYSSELNVNALELDDSALYLCASSLGQGGWNEQFFGPGTRLTVL.

The chain has TRBV9 and TRBJ2-1; TRBD2 matches at 10 bases. The CDR3 loop spans 14 amino acids. Looked up from germline, CDR1 is SGDLS and CDR2 is YYNGEE. J gave up 9 bases and V 4 bases, and 7 bases lay outside the gene matches. CDR3 residues: CASSPLAGEGEQFF. CDR3 in DNA: TGTGCCAGCAGCCCCCTAGCGGGAGAAGGTGAGCAGTTCTTC.

This clone appeared once. The chain is built from TRBV28 and TRBJ2-1, with no clear D. The CDR3 contains 15 residues. Trimming took 5 bases from V and 4 from J, leaving 15 bases between them. Germline assignment: CDR1 MDHEN and CDR2 SYDVKM. The CDR3 DNA is TGTGCCAGCAGTCGTACGGACCTTACTTACAATGAGCAGTTCTTC. This gives the protein CASSRTDLTYNEQFF.

The rearrangement uses TRBV6-6 and TRBJ1-6; D ambiguous. This CDR3 contains 15 residues. CDR1 is MNHNY and CDR2 is SVGAGI in the germline V gene (reference sequence). Trimming removed 0 bases from V and 14 bases from J, with 17 bases in between. The CDR3 sequence: CASSYSGQDRLTLHF. As DNA, the CDR3 is TGTGCCAGCAGTTACTCAGGGCAGGACCGCTTAACCCTCCACTTT.

The CDR3 nucleotides read TGTGCCAGCAGTCCCGACAGGTTAGAAGATCAGCCCCAGCATTTT. Protein sequence: CASSPDRLEDQPQHF. V and J are TRBV28 and TRBJ1-5; D might be TRBD1 (6 bases). The germline V gene has CDR1 MDHEN and CDR2 SYDVKM. V lost 5 bases to trimming and J lost 5 bases, with 16 bases between them. The CDR3 is made up of 15 amino acids.

This sequence joins TRBV27 and TRBJ2-1; 11 bases agree with TRBD1. V trimming: 7 bases; J trimming: 7 bases; junction bases outside the gene matches: 6. Looked up from germline, CDR1 is MNHEY and CDR2 is SMNVEV (reference sequence). This CDR3 is built from 14 residues. The CDR3 DNA reads TGTGCCAGCACTCGGGACAGGGGGTTGAATGAGCAGTTCTTC. It yields the protein CASTRDRGLNEQFF.

The CDR3 is CASSLPGGRVEQFF. The CDR3 nucleotides read TGTGCCAGCAGCTTACCGGGAGGGCGGGTTGAGCAGTTCTTC. The chain links TRBV5-4 to TRBJ2-1; TRBD2 matches at 8 bases. Germline V gene data show CDR1 as SGHNT and CDR2 as YYREEE (reference sequence). The CDR3 spans 14 residues. The J segment lost 9 bases and the V segment lost 2 bases, leaving 7 bases of the junction unmatched.

The V gene is TRBV5-1, the J gene TRBJ1-1, with unresolved D. Germline V gene sequence: CDR1 SGHRS, CDR2 YFSETQ. Deletions cut 4 bases from V and 5 bases from J, with 15 bases between. This CDR3 contains 14 residues. The CDR3 DNA sequence: TGCGCCAGCAGCCCCAGGCTGAGTGGTACTGAAGCTTTCTTT. It encodes CASSPRLSGTEAFF.

The rearrangement links TRBV5-1 to TRBJ1-1; the D gene is possibly TRBD1 (6 bases). In germline, CDR1 is SGHRS, CDR2 YFSETQ. V lost 3 bases and J 7 bases, leaving 16 bases between the germline ends. The CDR3 consists of 14 residues. The CDR3 DNA reads TGCGCCAGCAGCTCAGTACAGGGAATGAGTGAAGCTTTCTTT. It is translated as CASSSVQGMSEAFF. Full variable domain (missing parts from reference TRBV5-1 and TRBJ1-1): KAGVTQTPRYLIKTRGQQVTLSCSPISGHRSVSWYQQTPGQGLQFLFEYFSETQRNKGNFPGRFSGRQFSNSRSEMNVSTLELGDSALYLCASSSVQGMSEAFFGQGTRLTVV.

V gene TRBV19 combines with J gene TRBJ2-6; 9 nucleotides line up with TRBD1. The CDR3 is made up of 18 amino acids. Germline lookup yields CDR1 LNHDA and CDR2 SQIVND (reference sequence). V lost 0 bases and J lost 3; bases outside the gene matches: 6. The CDR3 DNA reads TGTGCCAGTAGTATAGATCTGACAGGGGGAAGTGGGGCCAACGTCCTGACTTTC. Translated, it gives CASSIDLTGGSGANVLTF.

The rearrangement uses TRBV7-2 and TRBJ2-4; D is unclear. Trimming shortened V by 5 bases and J by 7 bases, and 6 bases separated the two germline ends. This CDR3 has 11 residues. The germline V gene has CDR1 SGHTA and CDR2 FQGNSA. The CDR3 region is CASSATNIQYF. The CDR3 nucleotides are TGTGCCAGCAGCGCCACGAACATTCAGTACTTC. Full variable domain (outside the CDR3, taken from reference TRBV7-2 and TRBJ2-4): GAGVSQSPSNKVTEKGKDVELRCDPISGHTALYWYRQSLGQGLEFLIYFQGNSAPDKSGLPSDRFSAERTGGSVSTLTIQRTQQEDSAVYLCASSATNIQYFGAGTRLSVL.

This clone was seen once. V gene TRBV10-3 combines with J gene TRBJ1-4, with a possible D match to TRBD1 (6 bases). In germline, CDR1 is ENHRY, CDR2 SYGVKD. V lost 6 bases and J 6 bases, leaving 8 bases between the germline ends. The CDR3 has 12 residues. This CDR3 reads CAIRAGDEKLFF. Written as DNA, the CDR3 is TGTGCCATCAGGGCAGGGGATGAAAAACTGTTTTTT.

This rearrangement joins TRBV5-6 to TRBJ1-4; the D is unclear. The germline CDR1 and CDR2 sequences are SGHDT and YYEEEE. The CDR3 totals 13 residues. Trimming removed 1 base at V and 4 bases at J, with 5 bases between. CDR3 in amino acids: CASSLRGNEKLFF. Written as DNA, the CDR3 is TGTGCCAGCAGCTTGCGGGGTAATGAAAAACTGTTTTTT. Full variable domain (rest looked up from reference TRBV5-6 and TRBJ1-4): DAGVTQSPTHLIKTRGQQVTLRCSPKSGHDTVSWYQQALGQGPQFIFQYYEEEERQRGNFPDRFSGHQFPNYSSELNVNALLLGDSALYLCASSLRGNEKLFFGSGTQLSVL.